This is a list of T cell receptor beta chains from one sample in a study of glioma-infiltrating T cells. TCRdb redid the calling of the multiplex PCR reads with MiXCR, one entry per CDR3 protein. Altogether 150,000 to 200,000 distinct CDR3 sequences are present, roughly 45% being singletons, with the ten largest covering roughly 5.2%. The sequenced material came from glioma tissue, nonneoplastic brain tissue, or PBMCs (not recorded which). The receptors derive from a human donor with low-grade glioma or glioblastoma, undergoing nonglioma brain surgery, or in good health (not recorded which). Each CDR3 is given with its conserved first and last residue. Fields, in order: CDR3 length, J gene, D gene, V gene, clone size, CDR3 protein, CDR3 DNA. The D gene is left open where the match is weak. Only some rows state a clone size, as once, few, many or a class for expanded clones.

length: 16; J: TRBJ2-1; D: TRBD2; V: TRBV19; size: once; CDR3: CASSIEASGSPHEQFF; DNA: TGTGCCAGTAGTATAGAGGCTAGCGGGAGCCCCCATGAGCAGTTCTTC
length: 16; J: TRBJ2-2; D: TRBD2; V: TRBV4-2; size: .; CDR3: CASSQDLAAPPGELFF; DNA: TGTGCCAGCAGCCAAGATCTAGCGGCCCCTCCCGGGGAGCTGTTTTTT
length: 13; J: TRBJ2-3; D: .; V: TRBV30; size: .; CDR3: CAWSVGKTDTQYF; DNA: TGTGCCTGGAGTGTAGGGAAGACAGATACGCAGTATTTT
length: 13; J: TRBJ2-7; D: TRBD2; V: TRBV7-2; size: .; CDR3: CARRRAGEGEQYF; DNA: TGTGCCAGAAGACGAGCGGGAGAAGGCGAGCAGTACTTC
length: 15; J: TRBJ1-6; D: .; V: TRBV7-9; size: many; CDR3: CASSLLEGRVSPLHF; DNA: TGTGCCAGCAGCCTTTTAGAGGGAAGGGTTTCACCCCTCCACTTT
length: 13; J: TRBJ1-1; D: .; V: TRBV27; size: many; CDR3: CASSWGANTEAFF; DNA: TGTGCCAGCAGTTGGGGCGCGAACACTGAAGCTTTCTTT
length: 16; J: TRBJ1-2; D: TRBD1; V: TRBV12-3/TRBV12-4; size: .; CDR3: CASSLSHLRGPNGYTF; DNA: TGTGCCAGCAGTTTGTCTCACCTGAGGGGGCCTAACGGCTACACCTTC
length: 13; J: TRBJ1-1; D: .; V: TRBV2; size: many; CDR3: CASIPLQHTEAFF; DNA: TGTGCCAGCATCCCCCTCCAACACACTGAAGCTTTCTTT
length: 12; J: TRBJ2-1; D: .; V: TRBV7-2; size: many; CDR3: CASSFSYNEQFF; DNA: TGTGCCAGCAGCTTTTCTTACAATGAGCAGTTCTTC
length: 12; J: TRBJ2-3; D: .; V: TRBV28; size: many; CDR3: CASSLSTDTQYF; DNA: TGTGCCAGCAGTTTAAGCACAGATACGCAGTATTTT
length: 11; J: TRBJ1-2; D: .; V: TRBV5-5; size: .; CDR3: CASSLVQGYTF; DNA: TGTGCCAGCAGCTTGGTACAGGGATACACCTTC
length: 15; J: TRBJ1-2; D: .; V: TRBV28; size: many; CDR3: CASSSEQTAIYGYTF; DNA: TGTGCCAGCAGTTCGGAACAGACAGCGATCTATGGCTACACCTTC
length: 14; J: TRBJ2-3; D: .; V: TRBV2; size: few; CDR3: CASSSRELTDTQYF; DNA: TGTGCCAGCAGTTCTAGAGAGCTCACAGATACGCAGTATTTT
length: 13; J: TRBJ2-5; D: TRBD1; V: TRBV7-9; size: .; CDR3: CASRRTGQETQYF; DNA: TGTGCCAGCAGACGGACAGGGCAAGAGACCCAGTACTTC
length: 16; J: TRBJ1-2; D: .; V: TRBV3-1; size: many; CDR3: CASSQDYRTDNYGYTF; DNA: TGTGCCAGCAGCCAAGATTACCGGACAGATAACTATGGCTACACCTTC
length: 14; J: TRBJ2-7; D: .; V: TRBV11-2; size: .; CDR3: CASSPRDGSYEQYF; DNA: TGTGCCAGCAGCCCCCGGGACGGTTCCTACGAGCAGTACTTC
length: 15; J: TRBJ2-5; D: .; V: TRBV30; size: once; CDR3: CAWSAELRQQETQYF; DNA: TGTGCCTGGAGTGCCGAACTTAGACAGCAAGAGACCCAGTACTTC
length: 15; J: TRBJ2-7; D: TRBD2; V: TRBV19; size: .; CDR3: CASSIARETTYDQYF; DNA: TGTGCCAGTAGTATAGCGCGGGAGACCACCTACGATCAGTACTTC
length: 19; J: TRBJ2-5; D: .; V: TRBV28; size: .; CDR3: CASSSLLLQGGGHQETQYF; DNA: TGTGCCAGCAGTTCCCTCTTACTACAGGGAGGGGGGCACCAAGAGACCCAGTACTTC
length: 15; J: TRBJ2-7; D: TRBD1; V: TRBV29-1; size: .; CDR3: CSVENGGLTGGEQYF; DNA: TGCAGCGTTGAAAACGGGGGGTTGACAGGGGGCGAGCAGTACTTC
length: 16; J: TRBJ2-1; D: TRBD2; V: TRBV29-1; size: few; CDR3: CSVESQGRLAGAEQFF; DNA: TGCAGCGTTGAATCGCAGGGCAGACTAGCGGGGGCGGAGCAGTTCTTC
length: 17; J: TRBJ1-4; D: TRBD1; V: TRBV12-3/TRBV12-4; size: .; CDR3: CASSPRQGETTNEKLFF; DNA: TGTGCCAGCAGTCCACGACAGGGGGAGACAACTAATGAAAAACTGTTTTTT
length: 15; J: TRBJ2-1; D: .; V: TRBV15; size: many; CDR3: CATSSRRSSYNEQFF; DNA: TGTGCCACCAGCAGTAGGAGGAGCTCCTACAATGAGCAGTTCTTC
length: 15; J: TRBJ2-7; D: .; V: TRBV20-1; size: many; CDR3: CSARDPRAQTYEQYF; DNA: TGCAGTGCTAGAGACCCCCGGGCTCAGACCTACGAGCAGTACTTC
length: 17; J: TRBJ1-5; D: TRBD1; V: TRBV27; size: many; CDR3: CASRSGPPDRFYQPQHF; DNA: TGTGCCAGCAGATCAGGGCCGCCGGACAGGTTCTACCAGCCCCAGCATTTT
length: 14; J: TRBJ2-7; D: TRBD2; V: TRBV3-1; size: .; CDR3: CASRQSGSSYEQYF; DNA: TGTGCCAGCAGACAAAGCGGGAGCTCCTACGAGCAGTACTTC
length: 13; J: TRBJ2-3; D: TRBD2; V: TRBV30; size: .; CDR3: CCCGTSGTGTQYF; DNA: TGCTGTTGTGGGACTAGCGGGACGGGTACGCAGTATTTT
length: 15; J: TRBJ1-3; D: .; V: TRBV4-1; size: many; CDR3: CASSQDLEAGNTIYF; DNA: TGCGCCAGCAGCCAAGATTTAGAGGCTGGAAACACCATATATTTT
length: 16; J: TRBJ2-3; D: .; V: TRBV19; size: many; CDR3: CASSVQAVVGTDTQYF; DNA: TGTGCCAGTAGTGTCCAGGCGGTGGTGGGCACAGATACGCAGTATTTT
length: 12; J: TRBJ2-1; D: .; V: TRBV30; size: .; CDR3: CAWSVINNEQFF; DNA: TGTGCCTGGAGTGTAATAAACAATGAGCAGTTCTTC
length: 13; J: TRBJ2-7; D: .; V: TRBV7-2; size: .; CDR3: CASSPIRDFEQYF; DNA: TGTGCCAGCTCACCAATCCGGGACTTCGAGCAGTACTTC
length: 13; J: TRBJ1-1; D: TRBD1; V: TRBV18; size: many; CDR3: CASSRQGDTEAFF; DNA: TGTGCCAGCTCACGACAGGGTGACACTGAAGCTTTCTTT
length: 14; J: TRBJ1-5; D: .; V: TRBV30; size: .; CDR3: CAWSLGQGGQPQHF; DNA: TGTGCCTGGAGTTTGGGGCAGGGAGGTCAGCCCCAGCATTTT
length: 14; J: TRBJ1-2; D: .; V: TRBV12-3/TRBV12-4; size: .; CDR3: CASTKTGPNYGYTF; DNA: TGTGCCAGCACCAAGACAGGCCCGAACTATGGCTACACCTTC
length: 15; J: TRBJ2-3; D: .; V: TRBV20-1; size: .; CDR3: CSVGGDLPSTDTKYF; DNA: TGCAGTGTTGGTGGAGACTTACCTAGCACAGATACGAAGTATTTT
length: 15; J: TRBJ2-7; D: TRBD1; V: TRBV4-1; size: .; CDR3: CASSQPGQGIYEQYF; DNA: TGCGCCAGCAGCCAGCCGGGACAGGGGATCTACGAGCAGTACTTC
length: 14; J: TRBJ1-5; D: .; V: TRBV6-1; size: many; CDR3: CASSEGPEGQPQHF; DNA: TGTGCCAGCAGTGAAGGACCCGAGGGTCAGCCCCAGCATTTT
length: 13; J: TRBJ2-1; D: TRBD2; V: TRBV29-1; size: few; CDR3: CSGESGSGNEQFF; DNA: TGCAGCGGGGAAAGCGGGAGCGGCAATGAGCAGTTCTTC
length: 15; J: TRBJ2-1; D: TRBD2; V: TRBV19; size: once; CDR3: CTSSIIAGENNEQFF; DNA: TGTACCAGTAGTATTATTGCGGGAGAGAACAATGAGCAGTTCTTC
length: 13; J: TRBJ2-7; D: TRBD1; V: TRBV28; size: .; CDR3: CASSRDRGYGKYF; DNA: TGTGCCAGCAGCCGGGACAGGGGCTACGGGAAGTACTTC
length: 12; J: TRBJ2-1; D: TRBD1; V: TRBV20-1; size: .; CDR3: CSAKVQGYEQFF; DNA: TGCAGTGCTAAAGTACAGGGGTATGAGCAGTTCTTC
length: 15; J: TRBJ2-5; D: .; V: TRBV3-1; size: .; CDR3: CASSQALGREETQYF; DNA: TGTGCCAGCAGCCAAGCTTTAGGACGTGAAGAGACCCAGTACTTC
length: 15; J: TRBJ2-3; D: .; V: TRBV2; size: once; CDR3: CASSEARDLTDTQYF; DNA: TGTGCCAGCAGTGAAGCTAGGGACCTCACAGATACGCAGTATTTT
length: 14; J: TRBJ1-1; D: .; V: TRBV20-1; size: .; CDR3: CGASPVTTSREAFF; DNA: TGCGGTGCTAGCCCGGTCACTACTTCGAGAGAAGCTTTCTTT
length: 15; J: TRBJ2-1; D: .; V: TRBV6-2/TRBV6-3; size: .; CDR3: CASIIVVARHHREFF; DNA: TGTGCCAGCATCATCGTAGTAGCGCGCCACCACAGGGAGTTCTTC
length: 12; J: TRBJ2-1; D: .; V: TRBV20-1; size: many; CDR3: CSASVVSEGQFF; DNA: TGCAGTGCTAGCGTAGTTAGCGAGGGGCAGTTCTTC
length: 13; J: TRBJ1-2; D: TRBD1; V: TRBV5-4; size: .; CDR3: CASSPTRQGGYTF; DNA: TGTGCCAGCAGCCCGACCCGACAGGGCGGCTACACCTTC
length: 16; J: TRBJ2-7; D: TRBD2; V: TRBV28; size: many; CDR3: CASSERTSGSVYEQYF; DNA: TGTGCCAGCAGTGAAAGGACTAGCGGGAGTGTCTACGAGCAGTACTTC
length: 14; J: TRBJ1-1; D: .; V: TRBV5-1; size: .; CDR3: CASSLAGTNTEAFF; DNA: TGCGCCAGCAGCTTGGCCGGGACGAACACTGAAGCTTTCTTT
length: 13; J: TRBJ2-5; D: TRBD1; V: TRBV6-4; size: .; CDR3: CASSRDSQETQNF; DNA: TGTGCCAGCAGTCGGGACAGCCAAGAGACCCAGAACTTC
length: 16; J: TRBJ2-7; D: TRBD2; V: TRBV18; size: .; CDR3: CASSPRLAGGSHEQYF; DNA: TGTGCCAGCTCACCGCGACTAGCGGGAGGGAGCCACGAGCAGTACTTC
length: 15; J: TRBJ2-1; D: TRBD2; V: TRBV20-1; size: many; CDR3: CSARAPSSGYNEQFF; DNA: TGCAGTGCTAGGGCCCCGTCTAGCGGCTACAATGAGCAGTTCTTC
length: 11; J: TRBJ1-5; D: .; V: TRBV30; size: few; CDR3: CAWSVGQPQHF; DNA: TGTGCCTGGAGTGTTGGACAGCCCCAGCATTTT
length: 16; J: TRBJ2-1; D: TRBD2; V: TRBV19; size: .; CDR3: CASTPHRAGGRDEQFF; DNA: TGTGCCAGTACCCCACACAGGGCGGGAGGGCGAGATGAGCAGTTCTTC
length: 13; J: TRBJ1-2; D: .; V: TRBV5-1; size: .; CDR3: CASSFIRTGGYTF; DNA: TGCGCCAGCAGCTTTATAAGGACGGGCGGCTACACCTTC
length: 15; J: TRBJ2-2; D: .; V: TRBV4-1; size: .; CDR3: CASSQELKAPGELFF; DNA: TGCGCCAGCAGCCAAGAGCTAAAAGCTCCCGGGGAGCTGTTTTTT
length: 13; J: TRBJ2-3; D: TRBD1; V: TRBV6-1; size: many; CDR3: CASSSDRGDTQYF; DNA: TGTGCCAGCAGTTCGGACAGGGGAGATACGCAGTATTTT
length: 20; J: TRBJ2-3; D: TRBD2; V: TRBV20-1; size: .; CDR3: CSDRTRLDGRPREFTDTQYF; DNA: TGCAGTGATAGAACCCGACTTGACGGGAGGCCCCGAGAGTTCACAGATACGCAGTATTTT
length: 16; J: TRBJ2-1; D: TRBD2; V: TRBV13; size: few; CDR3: CASSLNSASGRNEQFF; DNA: TGTGCCAGCAGCTTGAACTCGGCTAGCGGGAGAAATGAGCAGTTCTTC